Below, 27 T cell receptor beta chains from the same sample are listed, as sequenced in a study of long-term antiretroviral therapy in people with HIV (dated by TCRdb to the early 2020s). The immunoSEQ hsTCRB v3.0 assay was used at survey level resolution for TRB variable region sequencing. TCRdb obtained this table from immuneACCESS and retained in-frame rearrangements with V and J assigned. These tables miss some clones; where compared with another copy, unresolved V genes account for less than half of the shortfall, and the remainder is unexplained. Across this sample there are more than 6,500 clones, with just under 75% seen only once. Approximately 8.3% of the sample is held by the ten biggest clonotypes. Material: unsorted PBMCs, obtained 0.1 years before starting antiretroviral therapy. These receptors were obtained from a man between 18 and 29 years old with HIV.

This chain links TRBV28 with TRBJ1-2; tentative D call: TRBD1 (5 bases). Between the trimmed V and J ends, which lost 11 bases and 3 bases, there was a span of 19 bases. The CDR3 has 14 amino acids. Germline CDR1 and CDR2: MDHEN and SYDVKM. The CDR3 loop reads CASQVARDDYGYTF. DNA for the CDR3: TGTGCCTCCCAGGTGGCCAGGGACGACTATGGCTACACCTTC.

This chain uses TRBV5-1 with TRBJ1-2; no firm D call. The germline V and J ends were trimmed by 0 bases and 8 bases, with 11 bases remaining between them. The germline V gene encodes CDR1 SGHRS and CDR2 YFSETQ. CDR3 length equals 13 residues. The CDR3 loop reads CASSLGRRGGYTF. The CDR3, as DNA: TGCGCCAGCAGCTTGGGGCGGCGAGGCGGCTACACCTTC.

The genes are TRBV6-5 and TRBJ1-4; TRBD1 matches at 9 bases. The junction had 5 bases not matched to a gene; V was cut back by 5 bases and J by 4 bases. The length of the CDR3 is 15 residues. In germline, CDR1 is MNHEY, CDR2 SVGAGI. The CDR3 reads CASSTGTGYNEKLFF. The CDR3 DNA sequence: TGTGCCAGCAGTACGGGGACAGGGTATAATGAAAAACTGTTTTTT.

As concerns this clone: Because the CDR3's place on the DNA is in doubt, the DNA is left out and the CDR3 is given as listed by TCRdb. The chain carries TRBV5-1 and TRBJ2-7; TRBD1, the table's D call, lacks a check against the DNA. Germline CDR1 reads SGHRS; CDR2 reads YFSETQ. The CDR3 is 13 residues long, ends included. The CDR3 loop is CASSLRVGQGISF.

This clone has a handful of counts. V is TRBV7-9 and J is TRBJ1-2; the D gene is possibly TRBD1 (5 bases). The CDR3 loop spans 14 amino acids. V lost 4 bases and J 3 bases, leaving 12 bases between the germline ends. Germline CDR1 and CDR2: SEHNR and FQNEAQ (reference sequence). CDR3 loop: CASSSQESDYGYTF. CDR3 DNA sequence: TGTGCCAGCAGCTCACAGGAATCGGACTATGGCTACACCTTC.

The chain uses TRBV5-1 and TRBJ2-2; D perhaps matches TRBD1 (5 bases). V was pared by 0 bases and J by 0 bases, with 9 bases between. The germline gives CDR1 SGHRS, CDR2 YFSETQ. The CDR3 contains 16 residues. Written as DNA, the CDR3 is TGCGCCAGCAGCTTGGGGGCAGGGACGAACACCGGGGAGCTGTTTTTT. The encoded protein is CASSLGAGTNTGELFF.

By sample fraction, this clone is medium-sized (0.01 to 0.1%). V gene TRBV27 combines with J gene TRBJ1-4; D remains ambiguous. V lost 5 bases and J lost 2, with 9 bases in between. The CDR3 totals 14 residues. Germline V CDR1 and CDR2: MNHEY, SMNVEV (reference sequence). In nucleotides, the CDR3 is TGTGCCAGCAGTCCCGACGTGACTAATGAAAAACTGTTTTTT. Its protein is CASSPDVTNEKLFF.

CDR3 bases: TGTGCCAGCAGTGAACGACAGGGAGAGACAGATACGCAGTATTTT. This translates into CASSERQGETDTQYF. V gene TRBV6-4 combines with J gene TRBJ2-3; TRBD1 aligns across 7 bases. Germline V gives CDR1 MRHNA, CDR2 SNTAGT. With 3 bases clipped from V and 3 bases from J, the junction kept 6 bases outside the gene matches. The CDR3 runs to 15 residues.

The chain combines TRBV19 with TRBJ1-4; D perhaps matches TRBD1 (5 bases). The CDR3 totals 17 residues. V dropped 3 bases and J dropped 7 bases, with 21 bases sitting between them. Germline V gene lookup returns CDR1 LNHDA and CDR2 SQIVND (reference sequence). The CDR3 sequence is CASSILVGRSGGEKLFF. In DNA form, the CDR3 reads TGTGCCAGTAGTATCCTGGTCGGACGCAGCGGGGGTGAAAAACTGTTTTTT.

The V and J genes are TRBV19 and TRBJ2-1; either TRBD1 or TRBD2 may supply D (5 bases each). The CDR3 contains 14 residues. Germline loops: CDR1 LNHDA, CDR2 SQIVND (reference sequence). V dropped 6 bases and J dropped 2 bases, with 11 bases sitting between them. The CDR3 spells CASRRMGPYNEQFF. The CDR3 DNA sequence: TGTGCCAGTAGACGAATGGGACCCTACAATGAGCAGTTCTTC.

This clone is a singleton in its sample. The chain combines TRBV9 with TRBJ1-2; D is uncertain. Per germline, CDR1 SGDLS and CDR2 YYNGEE. V gave up 4 bases and J gave up 4 bases, with 14 bases separating them. The CDR3 runs 14 residues. CDR3 bases: TGTGCCAGCAGCACGGAGGTCGAGATCTATGGCTACACCTTC. This sequence encodes CASSTEVEIYGYTF.

The chain recombines TRBV23-1 with TRBJ2-5, with 9 positions matching TRBD1. TRBV23-1 is given ORF status, its function remaining uncertain. V lost 4 bases and J lost 3; bases outside the gene matches: 3. The CDR3 runs to 14 residues. The CDR3 DNA is TGCGCCAGCAGTCCGGGACAGGGAAAAGAGACCCAGTACTTC. Its protein product is CASSPGQGKETQYF.

This chain links TRBV5-6 with TRBJ2-7; no definite D call. Germline V CDR1 and CDR2: SGHDT, YYEEEE. The CDR3 loop spans 15 amino acids. Trimming cost V 0 bases and J 2 bases, with 12 bases left between them. The CDR3 reads CASSLGTFLTYEQYF. CDR3 nucleotide sequence: TGTGCCAGCAGCTTGGGGACCTTTCTGACCTACGAGCAGTACTTC.

The chain recombines TRBV28 with TRBJ1-1; D unresolved. Germline V gene data show CDR1 as MDHEN and CDR2 as SYDVKM. The CDR3 is 13 amino acids. V lost 2 bases and J lost 1, with 5 bases in between. This CDR3 is CASSLTPNTEAFF. In DNA form, the CDR3 reads TGTGCCAGCAGTTTAACTCCGAACACTGAAGCTTTCTTT.

The rearrangement links TRBV7-6 to TRBJ2-6; possible D gene TRBD2, 5 bases. This CDR3 is 19 amino acids long. Germline values: CDR1 SGHVS, CDR2 FNYEAQ. V was cut by 1 base and J by 0 bases, with 16 bases left in between. CDR3 region: CASSLGGANPFSGANVLTF. CDR3 sequence (DNA): TGTGCCAGCAGCTTAGGGGGAGCAAACCCCTTCTCTGGGGCCAACGTCCTGACTTTC.

The rearrangement joins TRBV9 to TRBJ2-1; TRBD2 matches 9 bases. The V gene end was trimmed by 0 bases and the J gene end by 12 bases; junction bases not matched to a gene: 13. CDR3 size: 16 residues. The germline V gene encodes CDR1 SGDLS and CDR2 YYNGEE. The CDR3: CASSVAGGRGGLGQFF. CDR3 sequence (DNA): TGTGCCAGCAGCGTAGCTGGAGGGCGGGGGGGACTCGGGCAGTTCTTC.

This chain connects TRBV5-4 to TRBJ2-7; 7 positions match TRBD2. The CDR3 length is 12 residues. V lost 1 base to trimming and J lost 5 bases; unmatched junction nucleotides: 0. The V gene's germline CDR1 is SGHNT and CDR2 YYREEE (reference sequence). CDR3 bases: TGTGCCAGCAGCTTGCGGGAGGACGAGCAGTACGTC. Protein: CASSLREDEQYV.

The chain has TRBV6-6 and TRBJ2-5; 11 bases agree with TRBD2. Trimming cost V 5 bases and J 5 bases; bases outside gene matches: 7. Per the germline V gene, CDR1 is MNHNY and CDR2 is SVGAGI (reference sequence). This CDR3 has 15 residues. The CDR3 protein is CASSPLTSGDETQYF. The CDR3 DNA reads TGTGCCAGCAGTCCCCTGACTAGCGGGGATGAGACCCAGTACTTC.

The chain uses TRBV5-1 and TRBJ2-5; 7 bases map to TRBD1. The CDR3 loop spans 15 amino acids. V was clipped by 2 bases and J by 4 bases; unmatched bases: 8. Germline lookup yields CDR1 SGHRS and CDR2 YFSETQ. DNA for the CDR3: TGCGCCAGCAGCTTTACAGGGGTGGTGGGAGAGACCCAGTACTTC. Translation gives CASSFTGVVGETQYF.

The chain couples TRBV11-2 to TRBJ2-7; 7 nucleotides line up with TRBD2. V lost 6 bases, J lost 7 bases, and 15 bases stayed unmatched. From germline, CDR1 is SGHAT and CDR2 FQNNGV. The CDR3 loop spans 15 amino acids. The CDR3 sequence: CASSRRATGGGEQYF. CDR3 nucleotide sequence: TGTGCCAGCAGTCGCCGCGCCACCGGGGGAGGGGAGCAGTACTTC.

The table lists this clone with a few counts. The V and J genes are TRBV4-1 and TRBJ1-5; tentative D call: TRBD1 (5 bases). The CDR3 extends over 14 amino acids. Trimming left V 1 base short and J 1 base short, with 5 bases between. Germline lookup yields CDR1 MGHRA and CDR2 YSYEKL. In nucleotides, the CDR3 is TGCGCCAGCAGCCAAGGGGGCAGCAATCAGCCCCAGCATTTT. Its translation is CASSQGGSNQPQHF.

The chain recombines TRBV4-1 with TRBJ1-2; a weak D match, TRBD1 (6 bases). There are 20 residues in the CDR3. In germline, CDR1 is MGHRA, CDR2 YSYEKL. V lost 4 bases and J 4 bases, leaving 31 bases between the germline ends. CDR3 amino acids: CASSPPPGGGTGSVRYGYTF. The CDR3 coding sequence is TGCGCCAGCAGCCCCCCTCCGGGTGGGGGAACAGGGTCCGTCCGCTATGGCTACACCTTC.

This clone was picked up one time. V and J are TRBV4-1 and TRBJ2-2, with D perhaps TRBD1 (8 bases). The CDR3 totals 18 residues. The germline gives CDR1 MGHRA, CDR2 YSYEKL. V was clipped by 3 bases and J by 4 bases, with 21 bases between them. CDR3 coding DNA: TGCGCCAGCAGCCAGGAATACAGGGGGGAGGGCGTCACCGGGGAGCTGTTTTTT. It translates to CASSQEYRGEGVTGELFF.

The genes are TRBV9 and TRBJ2-6; 7 nucleotides align to TRBD1. The junction had 0 bases not matched to a gene; V was cut back by 4 bases and J by 2 bases. Germline V gene data show CDR1 as SGDLS and CDR2 as YYNGEE. The CDR3 is 14 amino acids. Here the CDR3 reads CASSTGAGANVLTF. CDR3 bases: TGTGCCAGCAGCACAGGGGCTGGGGCCAACGTCCTGACTTTC.

The chain has TRBV9 and TRBJ2-1; D call uncertain. The V end lost 0 bases, the J end lost 5 bases, and 12 bases lay between the germline ends. Germline CDR1 SGDLS, CDR2 YYNGEE. CDR3 size: 15 residues. In nucleotides, the CDR3 is TGTGCCAGCAGCGTAGGGGGAAGTCTGAACAATGAGCAGTTCTTC. Amino acid sequence: CASSVGGSLNNEQFF.

This clone was seen more than once but under ten times. The chain is built from TRBV7-2 and TRBJ1-6; the D is unclear. The CDR3 totals 16 residues. Trimming pared 3 bases from V and 1 base from J, leaving 10 bases between. In germline, CDR1 is SGHTA, CDR2 FQGNSA. CDR3 region: CASSFGVSSYNSPLHF. The CDR3 DNA reads as TGTGCCAGCAGCTTTGGGGTTTCGTCCTATAATTCACCCCTCCACTTT.

The genes are TRBV2 and TRBJ2-3, with 8 bases aligning to TRBD2. Germline CDR1 and CDR2: SNHLY and FYNNEI. With V trimmed by 7 bases and J by 4 bases, 13 bases remained unmatched. The CDR3 totals 16 residues. CDR3 region: CASIPTGGAFSDTQYF. CDR3 DNA: TGTGCCAGCATCCCTACGGGGGGGGCTTTCTCAGATACGCAGTATTTT.